Below are 28 T cell receptor beta chains sequenced from a single sample in a study of OX40 agonist ivuxolimab in advanced cancers. Here immunoSEQ multiplex PCR was the method, and the copy in TCRdb shows in-frame clones only, minus some. The top ten clones hold roughly 4.4% of a sample with 57,000 or so clones, 65% to 85% of them seen once. This specimen was CD4+ or CD8+ T cells sorted from blood, taken in a trial of the OX40 agonist ivuxolimab. The source of these receptors is an adult with an advanced solid tumor such as melanoma, head and neck, liver or kidney cancer.

The genes are TRBV5-6 and TRBJ1-6, with D hard to call. Trimming removed 3 bases from V and 5 bases from J, with 12 bases in between. Germline V gene sequence: CDR1 SGHDT, CDR2 YYEEEE. This CDR3 region has 15 residues. Written as DNA, the CDR3 is TGTGCCAGCAGCTCGCCCTCGATCCATAATTCACCCCTCCACTTT. It codes for CASSSPSIHNSPLHF.

V is TRBV10-3 and J is TRBJ2-1; TRBD2 might be the D (5 bases). Per germline, CDR1 ENHRY and CDR2 SYGVKD. This CDR3 has 12 amino acids. Trimming removed 4 bases at V and 6 bases at J, with 7 bases between. The CDR3 nucleotides read TGTGCCATCAGTGGGAGGCTCAATGAGCAGTTCTTC. Encoded protein: CAISGRLNEQFF.

This rearrangement joins TRBV11-2 to TRBJ1-1; TRBD1 matches 7 bases. This CDR3 region has 16 residues. Germline CDR1 reads SGHAT; CDR2 reads FQNNGV. J was trimmed by 1 base and V by 4 bases; bases with no gene match: 9. The CDR3 protein is CASSSQGEGRNTEAFF. The CDR3 DNA reads as TGTGCCAGCAGCTCTCAGGGGGAGGGAAGGAACACTGAAGCTTTCTTT.

This chain links TRBV19 with TRBJ2-2; D gene ambiguous. CDR3 length: 13 amino acids. The V gene's germline CDR1 is LNHDA and CDR2 SQIVND (reference sequence). V shed 7 bases and J shed 1 base, with 7 bases lying between them. DNA of the CDR3: TGTGCCAGTAATTTCGGGAACACCGGGGAGCTGTTTTTT. It translates to CASNFGNTGELFF.

The V and J genes are TRBV9 and TRBJ1-2; D is unclear. In germline, CDR1 is SGDLS, CDR2 YYNGEE. The CDR3 consists of 14 residues. V lost 0 bases and J lost 0, with 6 bases in between. The CDR3 loop is CASSVGTANYGYTF. The CDR3 DNA reads TGTGCCAGCAGCGTAGGAACAGCTAACTATGGCTACACCTTC.

The rearrangement links TRBV28 to TRBJ1-1; D may be TRBD1 (5 bases). This CDR3 has 13 residues. With 3 bases removed from V and 5 bases from J, the gap between germline ends came to 10 bases. Germline assignment: CDR1 MDHEN and CDR2 SYDVKM. The chain's CDR3 is CASSFRAGTEAFF. The DNA for the CDR3 is TGTGCCAGCAGTTTCAGGGCGGGGACTGAAGCTTTCTTT.

CDR3 bases: TGCGCCAGCAGCCAAGATCCGTCAGGTAAGGGCGAGCAGTACTTC. Translating gives CASSQDPSGKGEQYF. This chain links TRBV4-1 with TRBJ2-7; no clear D gene. Germline V CDR1 and CDR2: MGHRA, YSYEKL. V was cut by 0 bases and J by 6 bases, with 15 bases left in between. This CDR3 has 15 residues.

The chain combines TRBV2 with TRBJ2-3, with TRBD2 matching over 11 bases. The length of the CDR3 is 16 residues. CDR1 and CDR2 (germline): SNHLY, FYNNEI. Germline trimming cut 3 bases from V and 3 bases from J; bases unmatched to any gene: 5. The CDR3 DNA sequence: TGTGCCAGCAGTGACTTAGCGGGGGGGCGGACAGATACGCAGTATTTT. Amino acids: CASSDLAGGRTDTQYF.

This clone was picked up a small number of times. The V gene is TRBV7-9, the J gene TRBJ2-3; D is undetermined. The CDR3 consists of 14 residues. Germline-derived CDR1 and CDR2 are SEHNR and FQNEAQ (reference sequence). The ends were cut back, 1 base at V and 2 bases at J, with 7 bases in the middle. CDR3 protein: CASSLGYNTDTQYF. The CDR3 bases are TGTGCCAGCAGCTTAGGATATAACACAGATACGCAGTATTTT.

The V gene is TRBV28, the J gene TRBJ2-7; 9 bases line up with TRBD2. Germline V gene data show CDR1 as MDHEN and CDR2 as SYDVKM. Unmatched junction bases numbered 8, after V lost 5 bases and J lost 0 bases. The CDR3 length is 16 residues. The CDR3 protein is CASSAHSGGPSYEQYF. CDR3 coding DNA: TGTGCCAGCAGTGCCCATAGCGGGGGACCCTCCTACGAGCAGTACTTC.

The V and J genes are TRBV19 and TRBJ2-7; 7 bases fit TRBD2. With V trimmed by 4 bases and J by 4 bases, 4 bases remained unmatched. CDR1 LNHDA and CDR2 SQIVND come from the germline V gene (reference sequence). The CDR3 runs to 13 residues. The CDR3 DNA is TGTGCCAGTAGTAGGGGACTAATGTACGAGCAGTACTTC. Translation: CASSRGLMYEQYF.

This chain uses TRBV5-1 with TRBJ2-3; no reliable D call. V gave up 1 base and J gave up 5 bases, with 5 bases separating them. The CDR3 has 12 amino acids. Germline V gives CDR1 SGHRS, CDR2 YFSETQ. The CDR3 DNA reads as TGCGCCAGCAGCTTGAATGTAGATACGCAGTATTTT. It specifies CASSLNVDTQYF. The variable domain in full, with the rest retrieved from reference TRBV5-1 and TRBJ2-3, is KAGVTQTPRYLIKTRGQQVTLSCSPISGHRSVSWYQQTPGQGLQFLFEYFSETQRNKGNFPGRFSGRQFSNSRSEMNVSTLELGDSALYLCASSLNVDTQYFGPGTRLTVL.

V and J are TRBV5-8 and TRBJ2-1, with TRBD1 matching over 7 bases. Trimming removed 3 bases from V and 2 bases from J; junction bases left unmatched: 5. Germline-derived CDR1 and CDR2 are SGHTS and YDEGEE. The CDR3 is 15 amino acids. The CDR3 loop is CASSSDRVPYNEQFF. The CDR3, as DNA: TGTGCCAGCAGCTCAGACAGGGTGCCCTACAATGAGCAGTTCTTC. The entire variable domain, with the rest obtained from reference TRBV5-8 and TRBJ2-1, is as follows: EAGVTQSPTHLIKTRGQQATLRCSPISGHTSVYWYQQALGLGLQFLLWYDEGEERNRGNFPPRFSGRQFPNYSSELNVNALELEDSALYLCASSSDRVPYNEQFFGPGTRLTVL.

The chain employs TRBV29-1 and TRBJ2-4; the D gene is possibly TRBD2 (6 bases). Looked up from germline, CDR1 is SQVTM and CDR2 is ANQGSEA. This CDR3 has 13 amino acids. Trimming cost V 0 bases and J 9 bases, with 12 bases left between them. Here the CDR3 DNA reads TGCAGCGTTGAAGATACGGGACTGAGCATTCAGTACTTC. Its protein is CSVEDTGLSIQYF. Full variable domain (missing parts from reference TRBV29-1 and TRBJ2-4): SAVISQKPSRDICQRGTSLTIQCQVDSQVTMMFWYRQQPGQSLTLIATANQGSEATYESGFVIDKFPISRPNLTFSTLTVSNMSPEDSSIYLCSVEDTGLSIQYFGAGTRLSVL.

The chain uses TRBV5-6 and TRBJ2-1; D possibly corresponds to TRBD2 (6 bases). Trimming shortened V by 4 bases and J by 2 bases, and 25 bases separated the two germline ends. Germline V CDR1 and CDR2: SGHDT, YYEEEE. The CDR3 runs 19 residues. CDR3 in amino acids: CASSPLRWAQGGPYNEQFF. The CDR3 region has the DNA TGTGCCAGCAGCCCCCTAAGGTGGGCTCAGGGAGGCCCCTACAATGAGCAGTTCTTC.

The chain uses TRBV7-9 and TRBJ2-2; D may be TRBD1 (5 bases). This CDR3 comprises 14 residues. Trimming pared 0 bases from V and 6 bases from J, leaving 8 bases between. CDR1 is SEHNR, CDR2 FQNEAQ, per germline (reference sequence). The CDR3 spells CASSLAGLSGELFF. In nucleotides, the CDR3 is TGTGCCAGCAGCTTAGCGGGGCTTTCCGGGGAGCTGTTTTTT.

This rearrangement joins TRBV4-1 to TRBJ2-6; 10 bases fit TRBD1. With 10 bases clipped from V and 1 base from J, the junction kept 7 bases outside the gene matches. Looked up from germline, CDR1 is MGHRA and CDR2 is YSYEKL. The CDR3 extends over 16 amino acids. CDR3 region: CATSPGQGSGANVLTF. The CDR3 bases are TGCGCCACTTCCCCGGGACAGGGGTCTGGGGCCAACGTCCTGACTTTC.

The V call is TRBV4-2, the J call TRBJ1-6; TRBD1 aligns across 8 bases. V lost 1 base, J lost 4 bases, and 18 bases stayed unmatched. The germline CDR1 and CDR2 sequences are LGHNA and YNFKEQ. CDR3 length equals 21 residues. CDR3: CASSQVTPPGQASVYNSPLHF. Written as DNA, the CDR3 is TGTGCCAGCAGCCAAGTAACGCCGCCGGGACAGGCCTCCGTTTATAATTCACCCCTCCACTTT.

The chain uses TRBV4-1 and TRBJ2-4, with D unresolved. The CDR3 covers 16 residues. The V end lost 6 bases, the J end lost 0 bases, and 15 bases lay between the germline ends. Germline assignment: CDR1 MGHRA and CDR2 YSYEKL. CDR3 DNA sequence: TGCGCCAGCAGACCCGACCCGTCGAGAGCCAAAAACATTCAGTACTTC. Translated, it gives CASRPDPSRAKNIQYF.

The chain recombines TRBV29-1 with TRBJ2-5, with TRBD1 identical over 11 bases. Germline V gene sequence: CDR1 SQVTM, CDR2 ANQGSEA. V trimming: 3 bases; J trimming: 5 bases; junction bases outside the gene matches: 8. The CDR3 runs to 15 residues. The CDR3 is CSVDGRGQGVETQYF. The CDR3 nucleotides are TGCAGCGTTGACGGACGGGGACAGGGGGTGGAGACCCAGTACTTC.

For this clone: The junction does not match germline at one end; this may be a read error. V and J are TRBV7-9 and TRBJ1-2, with D uncertain. CDR1 and CDR2 from the germline V gene are SEHNR and FQNEAQ (reference sequence). CDR3 size: 8 residues. The CDR3 here is CASSLPYF. For the CDR3, the DNA is TGTGCCAGCAGCTTACCGTACTTC.

In its sample, this clone was seen a few times. The V gene is TRBV6-6, the J gene TRBJ2-7; 9 bases are a match to TRBD1. The ends lost 2 bases at V and 5 bases at J; junction bases unmatched: 7. CDR1 and CDR2 from the germline V gene are MNHNY and SVGAGI (reference sequence). The CDR3 has 15 residues. Written as DNA, the CDR3 is TGTGCCAGCAGTTACCCGGACAGGGGTATGAACGAGCAGTACTTC. This codes for CASSYPDRGMNEQYF.

The gene calls are TRBV29-1 and TRBJ2-5, with 7 bases identical to TRBD1. V lost 2 bases and J lost 1; bases outside the gene matches: 4. Per germline, CDR1 SQVTM and CDR2 ANQGSEA. The CDR3 loop spans 14 amino acids. The CDR3 region is CSVEKWDSQETQYF. The CDR3 bases are TGCAGCGTTGAAAAATGGGACAGCCAAGAGACCCAGTACTTC.

The chain links TRBV28 to TRBJ2-5; 9 nucleotides match TRBD2. This CDR3 has 14 amino acids. The J segment lost 5 bases and the V segment lost 6 bases, leaving 7 bases of the junction unmatched. Germline V gives CDR1 MDHEN, CDR2 SYDVKM. The CDR3 reads CASSFSGSRETQYF. CDR3 DNA sequence: TGTGCCAGCAGCTTTAGCGGGAGCAGGGAGACCCAGTACTTC.

This rearrangement joins TRBV28 to TRBJ1-4; D is unresolved. The CDR3 loop spans 15 amino acids. CDR1 and CDR2 from the germline V gene are MDHEN and SYDVKM. V was shortened by 3 bases and J by 2 bases, with 10 bases between the two germline ends. CDR3 nucleotide sequence: TGTGCCAGCAGTTTTATTCCGGGGACTAATGAAAAACTGTTTTTT. Protein: CASSFIPGTNEKLFF.

The chain has TRBV19 and TRBJ1-5; D is undetermined. This CDR3 has 16 residues. V lost 4 bases, J lost 3 bases, and 16 bases lay in between. The V gene's germline CDR1 is LNHDA and CDR2 SQIVND (reference sequence). The DNA of the CDR3 is TGTGCCAGTAGTAGGTTTGCGGCCGAGAACAATCAGCCCCAGCATTTT. Translation gives CASSRFAAENNQPQHF.

The gene calls are TRBV28 and TRBJ1-6, with D unresolved. This CDR3 is 15 amino acids long. Germline CDR1 and CDR2: MDHEN and SYDVKM. Trimming took off 6 bases at V and 1 base at J, with 10 bases between the two ends. CDR3 sequence (DNA): TGTGCCAGCAGGACGAGCTCTTCCTATAATTCACCCCTCCACTTT. Residues: CASRTSSSYNSPLHF.

V gene TRBV13 combines with J gene TRBJ2-7; 7 positions match TRBD1. Germline CDR1 PRHDT, CDR2 FYEKMQ (reference sequence). J was trimmed by 2 bases and V by 5 bases; bases with no gene match: 9. The CDR3 covers 15 residues. CDR3 loop: CASSAGTANTYEQYF. DNA of the CDR3: TGTGCCAGCAGCGCCGGGACAGCTAATACCTACGAGCAGTACTTC. Full variable domain (outside the CDR3, taken from reference TRBV13 and TRBJ2-7): AAGVIQSPRHLIKEKRETATLKCYPIPRHDTVYWYQQGPGQDPQFLISFYEKMQSDKGSIPDRFSAQQFSDYHSELNMSSLELGDSALYFCASSAGTANTYEQYFGPGTRLTVT.